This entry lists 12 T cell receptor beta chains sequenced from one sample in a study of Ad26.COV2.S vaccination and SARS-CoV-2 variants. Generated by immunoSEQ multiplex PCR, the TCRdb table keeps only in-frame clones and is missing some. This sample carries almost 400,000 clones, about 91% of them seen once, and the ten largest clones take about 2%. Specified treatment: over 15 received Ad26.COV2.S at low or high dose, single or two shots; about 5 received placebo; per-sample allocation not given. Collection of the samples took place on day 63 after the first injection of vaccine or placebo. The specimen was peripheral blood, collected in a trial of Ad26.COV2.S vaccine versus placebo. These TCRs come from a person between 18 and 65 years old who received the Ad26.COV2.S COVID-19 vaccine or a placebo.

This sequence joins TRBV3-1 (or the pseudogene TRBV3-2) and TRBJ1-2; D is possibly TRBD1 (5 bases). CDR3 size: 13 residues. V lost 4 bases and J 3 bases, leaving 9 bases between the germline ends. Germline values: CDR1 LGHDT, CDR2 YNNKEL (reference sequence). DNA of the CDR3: TGTGCCAGCAGCCCACAGGTAGACTATGGCTACACCTTC. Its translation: CASSPQVDYGYTF.

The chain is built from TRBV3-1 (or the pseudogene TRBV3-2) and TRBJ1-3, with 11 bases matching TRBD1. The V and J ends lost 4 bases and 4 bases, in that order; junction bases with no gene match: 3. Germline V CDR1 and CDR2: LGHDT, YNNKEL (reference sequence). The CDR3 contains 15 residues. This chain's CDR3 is CASSRTGGVGNTIYF. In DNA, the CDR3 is TGTGCCAGCAGCCGGACAGGGGGCGTCGGAAACACCATATATTTT.

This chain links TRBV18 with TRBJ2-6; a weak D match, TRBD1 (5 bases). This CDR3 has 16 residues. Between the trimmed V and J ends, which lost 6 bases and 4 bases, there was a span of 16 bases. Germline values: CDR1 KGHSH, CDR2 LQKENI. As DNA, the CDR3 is TGTGCCAGCTCCCCGACCAGGGTAACCGGGGCCAACGTCCTGACTTTC. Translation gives CASSPTRVTGANVLTF.

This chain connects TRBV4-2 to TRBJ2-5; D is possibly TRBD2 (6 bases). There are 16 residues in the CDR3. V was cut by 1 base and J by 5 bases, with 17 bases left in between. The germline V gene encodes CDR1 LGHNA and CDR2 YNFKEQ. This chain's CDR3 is CASSQAGARGLETQYF. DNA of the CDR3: TGTGCCAGCAGCCAAGCGGGAGCCCGGGGGTTGGAGACCCAGTACTTC.

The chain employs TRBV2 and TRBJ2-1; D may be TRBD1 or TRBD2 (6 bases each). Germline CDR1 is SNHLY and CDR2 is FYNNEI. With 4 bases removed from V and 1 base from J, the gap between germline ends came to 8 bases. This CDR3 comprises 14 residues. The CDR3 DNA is TGTGCCAGCAGTGTAGGGGGGTCCTACAATGAGCAGTTCTTC. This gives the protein CASSVGGSYNEQFF. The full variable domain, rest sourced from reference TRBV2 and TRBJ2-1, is EPEVTQTPSHQVTQMGQEVILRCVPISNHLYFYWYRQILGQKVEFLVSFYNNEISEKSEIFDDQFSVERPDGSNFTLKIRSTKLEDSAMYFCASSVGGSYNEQFFGPGTRLTVL.

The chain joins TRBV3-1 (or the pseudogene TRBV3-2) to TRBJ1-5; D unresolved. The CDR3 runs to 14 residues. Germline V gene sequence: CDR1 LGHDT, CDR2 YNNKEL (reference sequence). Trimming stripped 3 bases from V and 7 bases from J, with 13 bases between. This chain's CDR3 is CASSHRTLRQPQHF. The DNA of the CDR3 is TGTGCCAGCAGCCATCGGACCCTGAGGCAGCCCCAGCATTTT.

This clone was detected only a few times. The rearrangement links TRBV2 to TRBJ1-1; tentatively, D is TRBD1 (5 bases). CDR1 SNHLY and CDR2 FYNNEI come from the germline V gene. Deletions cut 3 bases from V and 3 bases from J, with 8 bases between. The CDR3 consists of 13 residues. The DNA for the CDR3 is TGTGCCAGCAGTGAGGGGGGATACACTGAAGCTTTCTTT. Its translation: CASSEGGYTEAFF.

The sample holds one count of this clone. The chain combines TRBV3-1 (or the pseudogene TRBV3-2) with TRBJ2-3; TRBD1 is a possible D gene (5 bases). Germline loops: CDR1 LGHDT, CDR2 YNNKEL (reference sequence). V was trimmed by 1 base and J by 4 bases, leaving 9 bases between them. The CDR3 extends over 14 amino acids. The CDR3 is CASSQVKGADTQYF. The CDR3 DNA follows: TGTGCCAGCAGCCAAGTTAAAGGGGCAGATACGCAGTATTTT.

The CDR3 DNA reads TGTGCCAGCAGCTTAGAACGCCTGAACACTGAAGCTTTCTTT. Its protein is CASSLERLNTEAFF. The chain uses TRBV7-9 and TRBJ1-1; the D is unclear. The CDR3 is 14 amino acids. Looked up from germline, CDR1 is SEHNR and CDR2 is FQNEAQ (reference sequence). V was cut by 1 base and J by 0 bases, with 6 bases left in between.

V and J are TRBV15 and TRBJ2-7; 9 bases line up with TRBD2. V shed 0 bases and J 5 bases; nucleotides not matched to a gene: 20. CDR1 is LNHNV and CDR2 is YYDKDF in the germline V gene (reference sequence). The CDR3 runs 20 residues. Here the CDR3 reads CATSRDPAGGRDQVLNEQYF. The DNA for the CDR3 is TGTGCCACCAGCAGAGATCCAGCGGGAGGACGCGACCAGGTCTTGAACGAGCAGTACTTC.

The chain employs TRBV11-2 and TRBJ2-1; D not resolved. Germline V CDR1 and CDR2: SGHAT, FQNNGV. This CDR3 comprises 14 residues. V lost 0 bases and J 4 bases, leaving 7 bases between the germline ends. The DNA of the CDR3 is TGTGCCAGCAGCTTAGAGGACGGATACAATGAGCAGTTCTTC. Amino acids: CASSLEDGYNEQFF.

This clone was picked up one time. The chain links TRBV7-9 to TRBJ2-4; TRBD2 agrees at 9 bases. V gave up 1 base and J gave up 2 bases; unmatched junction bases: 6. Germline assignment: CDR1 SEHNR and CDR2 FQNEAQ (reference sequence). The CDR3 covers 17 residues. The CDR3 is CASSLVAGGGSKNIQYF. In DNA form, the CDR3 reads TGTGCCAGCAGCTTAGTTGCGGGAGGGGGATCCAAAAACATTCAGTACTTC.